What follows are 6 T cell receptor beta chains derived from one specimen sequenced in a study of blood T cell repertoires in COVID-19. Generated by immunoSEQ multiplex PCR, the TCRdb table keeps only in-frame clones and is missing some. This table holds about 220,000 clones, around 86% found once. Sequencing was done on a sample of peripheral blood. The receptors originated from a woman between 70 and 85 years old with COVID-19, enrolled during active disease.

The V gene is TRBV27, the J gene TRBJ2-7, with TRBD1 identical over 9 bases. Looked up from germline, CDR1 is MNHEY and CDR2 is SMNVEV (reference sequence). V trimming: 5 bases; J trimming: 3 bases; junction bases outside the gene matches: 14. This CDR3 has 17 residues. This CDR3 reads CASSRGASGTGFYEQYF. The CDR3 DNA reads TGTGCCAGCAGTCGCGGGGCTTCCGGGACAGGGTTCTACGAGCAGTACTTC.

CDR3 in amino acids: CASALERTGDNSPLHF. CDR3 nucleotide sequence: TGTGCCAGCGCACTTGAAAGGACAGGGGATAATTCACCCCTCCACTTT. The chain employs TRBV28 and TRBJ1-6, with 9 bases identical to TRBD1. This CDR3 is 16 amino acids long. Per germline, CDR1 MDHEN and CDR2 SYDVKM. The trim removed 8 bases at V and 5 bases at J, leaving 10 bases unmatched.

V is TRBV19 and J is TRBJ1-6, with a weak D call TRBD1 (6 bases). The length of the CDR3 is 14 residues. Trimming shortened V by 5 bases and J by 7 bases, and 12 bases separated the two germline ends. Germline CDR1 LNHDA, CDR2 SQIVND (reference sequence). The CDR3 DNA follows: TGTGCCAGTAGTCCGACAGGCCAGAATTCACCCCTCCACTTT. It yields the protein CASSPTGQNSPLHF.

The chain uses TRBV5-8 and TRBJ2-7; the match to TRBD2 covers 8 bases. Germline values: CDR1 SGHTS, CDR2 YDEGEE. This CDR3 has 15 residues. Trimming at V came to 1 base and at J to 0 bases, leaving 3 bases not matched to a gene. This CDR3 reads CASSLNAGGSYEQYF. The CDR3, as DNA: TGTGCCAGCAGCTTGAATGCGGGAGGCTCCTACGAGCAGTACTTC.

V and J are TRBV7-3 and TRBJ1-1; the D is unclear. Trimming left V 4 bases short and J 1 base short, with 13 bases between. Looked up from germline, CDR1 is SGHTA and CDR2 is FQGTGA. The CDR3 is 15 residues long. The CDR3 region has the DNA TGTGCCAGCAGCTCCCGGGGAGACTCGAACACTGAAGCTTTCTTT. Protein product: CASSSRGDSNTEAFF.

V gene TRBV5-4 combines with J gene TRBJ1-1; 7 bases are a match to TRBD1. Looked up from germline, CDR1 is SGHNT and CDR2 is YYREEE (reference sequence). The CDR3 consists of 15 residues. V lost 0 bases, J lost 4 bases, and 6 bases stayed unmatched. The CDR3 reads CASSLATGVGTEAFF. The CDR3 DNA is TGTGCCAGCAGCTTGGCCACAGGGGTAGGCACTGAAGCTTTCTTT.